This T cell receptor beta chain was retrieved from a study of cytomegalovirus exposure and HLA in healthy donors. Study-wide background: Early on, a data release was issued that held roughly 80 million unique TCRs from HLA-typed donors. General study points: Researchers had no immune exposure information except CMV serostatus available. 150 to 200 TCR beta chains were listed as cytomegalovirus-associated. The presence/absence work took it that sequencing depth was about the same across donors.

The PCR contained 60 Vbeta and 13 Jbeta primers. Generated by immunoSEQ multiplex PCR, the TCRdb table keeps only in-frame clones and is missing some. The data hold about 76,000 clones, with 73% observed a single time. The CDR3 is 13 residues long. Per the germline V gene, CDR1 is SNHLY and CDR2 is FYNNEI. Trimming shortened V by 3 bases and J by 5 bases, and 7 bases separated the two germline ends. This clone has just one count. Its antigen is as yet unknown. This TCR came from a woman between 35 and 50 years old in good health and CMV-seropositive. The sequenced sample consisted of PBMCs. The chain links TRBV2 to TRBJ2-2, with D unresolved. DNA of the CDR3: TGTGCCAGCAGTGATAGTCGAACCGGGGAGCTGTTTTTT. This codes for CASSDSRTGELFF.